Presented here are 19 T cell receptor beta chains from one specimen sequenced in a study of T cell repertoires in cytomegalovirus infection. These receptors' antigens are unknown. MiXCR was run by TCRdb on the reads, yielding one entry per CDR3 protein. The table lists 160,000 or so distinct CDR3 sequences, approximately 21% of them singletons. The material was CD8+ T cells from cultured PBMCs, obtained from culture after CMV antigen stimulation. The receptors were sampled from a human donor in good health (CMV status not recorded). Some clones in this sample may be carry-over from other donors' samples.

This clonotype has just one count. V and J are TRBV15 and TRBJ2-3, with D tentatively TRBD2 (6 bases). CDR3 length: 17 residues. Trimming removed 1 base from V and 6 bases from J, with 20 bases in between. Germline lookup yields CDR1 LNHNV and CDR2 YYDKDF (reference sequence). As DNA, the CDR3 is TGTGCCACCAGCAGAGGATCGGCGGGGCACCCCCCCGATACGCAGTATTTT. Protein sequence: CATSRGSAGHPPDTQYF.

This CDR3 is CASSYSGQFYEQYF. Here the CDR3 DNA reads TGTGCCAGCAGTTACTCCGGCCAGTTCTACGAGCAGTACTTC. The chain combines TRBV6-5 with TRBJ2-7; no clear D. Per germline, CDR1 MNHEY and CDR2 SVGAGI. Trimming pared 0 bases from V and 3 bases from J, leaving 9 bases between. CDR3 length equals 14 residues.

This rearrangement joins TRBV12-3 or TRBV12-4 to TRBJ2-5, with a possible D match to TRBD1 (5 bases). V lost 3 bases, J lost 0 bases, and 8 bases lay in between. This CDR3 has 14 amino acids. The CDR3 coding sequence is TGTGCCAGCAGTTTGGGGCCTCACCAAGAGACCCAGTACTTC. Residues: CASSLGPHQETQYF.

This clonotype appeared once. The genes are TRBV12-3 or TRBV12-4 and TRBJ2-1; no reliable D call. The CDR3 extends over 14 amino acids. Trimming stripped 6 bases from V and 3 bases from J, with 12 bases between. CDR3 amino acids: CASSQPSRYNEQFF. The DNA for the CDR3 is TGTGCCAGCAGCCAGCCTTCGCGCTACAATGAGCAGTTCTTC.

This clonotype was seen a few times. This chain links TRBV7-9 with TRBJ1-5; the D is unclear. The CDR3 has 13 residues. Deletions cut 8 bases from V and 7 bases from J, with 15 bases between. Per germline, CDR1 SEHNR and CDR2 FQNEAQ (reference sequence). The CDR3 spells CASSPGVRQPQHF. The CDR3 DNA reads TGTGCCAGCTCCCCCGGCGTTAGACAGCCCCAGCATTTT.

This clonotype was recorded a few times. The rearrangement uses TRBV7-8 and TRBJ2-7, with D unclear. The length of the CDR3 is 16 residues. Germline CDR1 is SGHVS and CDR2 is FQNEAQ. With 1 base removed from V and 0 bases from J, the gap between germline ends came to 13 bases. The CDR3 DNA reads TGTGCCAGCAGCTTAGGCCTGAACCCACCCTCCTACGAGCAGTACTTC. Translating it yields CASSLGLNPPSYEQYF.

The V and J genes are TRBV7-2 and TRBJ2-1, with 9 bases aligning to TRBD1. This CDR3 region has 16 residues. The V segment lost 5 bases and the J segment 4 bases; nucleotides outside the gene matches: 9. CDR1 and CDR2 (germline): SGHTA, FQGNSA. CDR3 in DNA: TGTGCCAGCAGCGTCACTCCGGGACAGGGTTACAATGAGCAGTTCTTC. Residues: CASSVTPGQGYNEQFF. The full variable domain, in which reference TRBV7-2 and TRBJ2-1 provide the parts outside the CDR3, is GAGVSQSPSNKVTEKGKDVELRCDPISGHTALYWYRQSLGQGLEFLIYFQGNSAPDKSGLPSDRFSAERTGGSVSTLTIQRTQQEDSAVYLCASSVTPGQGYNEQFFGPGTRLTVL.

The V and J genes are TRBV12-5 and TRBJ1-2, with 8 bases aligning to TRBD1. The germline gives CDR1 LGHNT, CDR2 FRNRAP. With 1 base clipped from V and 3 bases from J, the junction kept 10 bases outside the gene matches. The CDR3 runs 17 residues. CDR3 in amino acids: CASGLAYPPGGYYGYTF. The CDR3 coding sequence is TGTGCTAGTGGTTTGGCCTATCCCCCAGGGGGCTACTATGGCTACACCTTC.

This chain links TRBV12-5 with TRBJ2-7, with TRBD1 identical over 8 bases. CDR1 and CDR2 from the germline V gene are LGHNT and FRNRAP. With V trimmed by 1 base and J by 1 base, 0 bases remained unmatched. CDR3 length: 14 residues. The CDR3 bases are TGTGCTAGTGGTTTGGGACAGGGGTCCTACGAGCAGTACTTC. Amino acid sequence: CASGLGQGSYEQYF.

This clonotype was seen more than once but under ten times. The V call is TRBV20-1, the J call TRBJ2-7; D is unclear. Germline V lookup: CDR1 DFQATT, CDR2 SNEGSKA (reference sequence). With 0 bases removed from V and 5 bases from J, the gap between germline ends came to 17 bases. This CDR3 spans 15 amino acids. The CDR3 loop is CSARDLERRRNEQYF. CDR3 nucleotide sequence: TGCAGTGCTAGAGATCTGGAAAGGCGCCGGAACGAGCAGTACTTC.

J is TRBJ1-1 and V is TRBV7-2, with D tentatively TRBD1 (5 bases). The V gene's germline CDR1 is SGHTA and CDR2 FQGNSA. The CDR3 loop spans 15 amino acids. Trimming shortened V by 0 bases and J by 6 bases, and 14 bases separated the two germline ends. The chain's CDR3 is CASSLAGGGMAEAFF. As DNA, the CDR3 is TGTGCCAGCAGCTTAGCGGGGGGGGGTATGGCTGAAGCTTTCTTT.

This rearrangement joins TRBV12-3 or TRBV12-4 to TRBJ2-1; tentative D call: TRBD1 (5 bases). The CDR3 runs 16 residues. Trimming left V 5 bases short and J 4 bases short, with 18 bases between. CDR3 residues: CASSLPGPSIYNEQFF. The CDR3 DNA reads as TGTGCCAGCAGTCTTCCAGGGCCTTCAATTTACAATGAGCAGTTCTTC.

This clonotype turned up a few times. The V and J genes are TRBV6-2 or TRBV6-3 and TRBJ1-6, with TRBD1 as a possible D gene (5 bases). Trimming took 6 bases from V and 0 from J, leaving 15 bases between them. The CDR3 extends over 17 amino acids. Germline V CDR1 and CDR2: MNHEY, SVGEGT. CDR3 amino acids: CASSYDRRSSYNSPLHF. CDR3 nucleotides: TGTGCCAGCAGCTATGACAGAAGAAGCTCCTATAATTCACCCCTCCACTTT.

The sample holds a few counts of this clonotype. The genes are TRBV19 and TRBJ2-1, with D perhaps being TRBD1 or TRBD2 (5 bases each). The CDR3 has 16 amino acids. Germline lookup yields CDR1 LNHDA and CDR2 SQIVND (reference sequence). V lost 1 base, J lost 1 base, and 11 bases lay in between. CDR3 region: CASSIVLGASYNEQFF. The CDR3, as DNA: TGTGCCAGTAGTATAGTCCTCGGGGCATCCTACAATGAGCAGTTCTTC.

In DNA form, the CDR3 reads TGCAGTGCTAGAGGACTAGCGGATTACAATGAGCAGTTCTTC. This encodes CSARGLADYNEQFF. The J gene is TRBJ2-1, the V gene TRBV20-1, with 9 positions matching TRBD2. The V gene end was trimmed by 1 base and the J gene end by 4 bases; junction bases not matched to a gene: 2. The germline V gene has CDR1 DFQATT and CDR2 SNEGSKA (reference sequence). The CDR3 is 14 residues long.

This clonotype was seen at least ten times. V usage is TRBV7-9 and J usage is TRBJ2-7, with no clear D. Trimming took off 2 bases at V and 3 bases at J, with 17 bases between the two ends. CDR3 length equals 16 residues. CDR1 and CDR2 from the germline V gene are SEHNR and FQNEAQ (reference sequence). CDR3 sequence (DNA): TGTGCCAGCAGCTTATCGGGCAGACCCCAGTTCTACGAGCAGTACTTC. Protein sequence: CASSLSGRPQFYEQYF.

The chain is built from TRBV6-5 and TRBJ2-1; D might be TRBD2 (6 bases). The end of the DNA fits TRBJ2-7 better, so the J call may be wrong. Germline V gives CDR1 MNHEY, CDR2 SVGAGI. This CDR3 comprises 14 residues. In DNA form, the CDR3 reads TGTGCCAGCAGTTACGGAGGGGCCGGCAATGAGCAGTACTTC. Its protein is CASSYGGAGNEQYF.

This clonotype was found a few times. V usage is TRBV11-1 and J usage is TRBJ2-1; 8 nucleotides match TRBD2. There are 15 residues in the CDR3. Germline assignment: CDR1 SGHAT and CDR2 FQDESV (reference sequence). V gave up 4 bases and J gave up 3 bases; unmatched junction bases: 5. The CDR3 protein is CASSSWTSSYNEQFF. As DNA, the CDR3 is TGTGCCAGCAGCTCCTGGACTAGCAGCTACAATGAGCAGTTCTTC.

This clonotype was counted only a few times. The chain links TRBV7-9 to TRBJ2-4; D is unclear. Germline assignment: CDR1 SEHNR and CDR2 FQNEAQ (reference sequence). The CDR3 contains 12 residues. Deletions cut 4 bases from V and 6 bases from J, with 7 bases between. The CDR3 nucleotides read TGTGCCAGCAGCTACGAGTTAAACATTCAGTACTTC. It translates to CASSYELNIQYF.